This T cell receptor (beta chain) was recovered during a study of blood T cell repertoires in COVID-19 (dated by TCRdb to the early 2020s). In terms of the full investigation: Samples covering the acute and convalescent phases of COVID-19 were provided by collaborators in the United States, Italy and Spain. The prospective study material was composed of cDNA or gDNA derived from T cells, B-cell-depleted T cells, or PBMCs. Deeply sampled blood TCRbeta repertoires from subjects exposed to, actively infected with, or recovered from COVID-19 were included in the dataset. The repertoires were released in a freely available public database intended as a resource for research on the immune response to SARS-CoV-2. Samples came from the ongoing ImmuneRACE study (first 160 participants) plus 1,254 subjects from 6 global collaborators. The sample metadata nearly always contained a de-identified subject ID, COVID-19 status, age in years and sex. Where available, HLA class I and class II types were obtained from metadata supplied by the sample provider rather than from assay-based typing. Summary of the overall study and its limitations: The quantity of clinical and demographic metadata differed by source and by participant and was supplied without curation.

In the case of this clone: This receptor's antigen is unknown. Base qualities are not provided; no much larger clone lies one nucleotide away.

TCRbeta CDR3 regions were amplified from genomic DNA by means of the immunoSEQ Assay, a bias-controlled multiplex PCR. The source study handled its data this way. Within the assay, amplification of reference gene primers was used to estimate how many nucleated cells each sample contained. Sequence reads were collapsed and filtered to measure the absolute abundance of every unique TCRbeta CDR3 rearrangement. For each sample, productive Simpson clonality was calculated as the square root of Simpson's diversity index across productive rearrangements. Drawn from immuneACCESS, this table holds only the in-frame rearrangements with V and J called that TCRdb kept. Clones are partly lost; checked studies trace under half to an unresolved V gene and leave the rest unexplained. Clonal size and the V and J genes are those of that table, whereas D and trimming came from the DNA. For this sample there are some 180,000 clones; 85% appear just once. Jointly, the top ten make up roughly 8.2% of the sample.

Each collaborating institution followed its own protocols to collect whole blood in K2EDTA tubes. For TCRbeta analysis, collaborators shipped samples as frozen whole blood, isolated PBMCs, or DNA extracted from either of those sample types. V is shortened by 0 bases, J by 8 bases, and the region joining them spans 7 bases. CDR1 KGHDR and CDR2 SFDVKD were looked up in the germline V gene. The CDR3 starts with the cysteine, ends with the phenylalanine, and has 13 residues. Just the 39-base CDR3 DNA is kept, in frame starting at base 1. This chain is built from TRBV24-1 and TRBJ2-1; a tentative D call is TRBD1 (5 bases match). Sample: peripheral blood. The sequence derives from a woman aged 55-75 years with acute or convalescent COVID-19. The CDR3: CATSDLWGDEQFF. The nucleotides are TGTGCCACCAGTGATTTGTGGGGCGATGAGCAGTTCTTC.